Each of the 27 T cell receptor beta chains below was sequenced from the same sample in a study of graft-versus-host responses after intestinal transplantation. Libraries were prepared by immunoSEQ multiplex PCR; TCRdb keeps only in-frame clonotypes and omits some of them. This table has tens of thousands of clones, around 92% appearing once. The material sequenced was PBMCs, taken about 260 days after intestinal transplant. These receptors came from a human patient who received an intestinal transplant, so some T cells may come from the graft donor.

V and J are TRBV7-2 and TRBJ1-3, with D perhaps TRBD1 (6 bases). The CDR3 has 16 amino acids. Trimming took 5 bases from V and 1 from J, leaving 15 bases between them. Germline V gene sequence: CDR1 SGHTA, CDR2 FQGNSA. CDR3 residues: CASSVQGVLSGNTIYF. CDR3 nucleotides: TGTGCCAGCAGCGTACAGGGAGTATTATCTGGAAACACCATATATTTT.

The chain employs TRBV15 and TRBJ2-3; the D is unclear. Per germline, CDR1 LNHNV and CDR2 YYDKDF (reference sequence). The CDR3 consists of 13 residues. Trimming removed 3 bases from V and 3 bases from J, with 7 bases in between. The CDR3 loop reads CATSSSWTDTQYF. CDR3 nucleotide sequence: TGTGCCACCAGCAGCTCATGGACAGATACGCAGTATTTT.

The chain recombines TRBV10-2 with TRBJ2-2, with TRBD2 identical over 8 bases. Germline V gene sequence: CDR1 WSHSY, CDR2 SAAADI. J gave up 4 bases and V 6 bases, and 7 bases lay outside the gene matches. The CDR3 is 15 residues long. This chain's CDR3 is CASSRDGRGTGELFF. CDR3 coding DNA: TGCGCCAGCAGCCGGGACGGGAGGGGCACCGGGGAGCTGTTTTTT.

The CDR3 region has the DNA TGTGCCAGCAGCTTAGGAGGACAGGGGGGACAAGAGACCCAGTACTTC. This gives the protein CASSLGGQGGQETQYF. The chain couples TRBV11-2 to TRBJ2-5, with 10 positions matching TRBD1. The CDR3 has 16 amino acids. Germline CDR1 SGHAT, CDR2 FQNNGV. Trimming cost V 1 base and J 2 bases; bases outside gene matches: 4.

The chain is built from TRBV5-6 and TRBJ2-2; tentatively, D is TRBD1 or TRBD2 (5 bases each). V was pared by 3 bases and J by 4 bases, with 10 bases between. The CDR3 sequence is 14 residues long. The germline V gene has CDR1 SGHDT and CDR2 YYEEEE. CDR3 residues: CASSSGPLTGELFF. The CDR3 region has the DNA TGTGCCAGCAGCTCGGGACCACTCACCGGGGAGCTGTTTTTT.

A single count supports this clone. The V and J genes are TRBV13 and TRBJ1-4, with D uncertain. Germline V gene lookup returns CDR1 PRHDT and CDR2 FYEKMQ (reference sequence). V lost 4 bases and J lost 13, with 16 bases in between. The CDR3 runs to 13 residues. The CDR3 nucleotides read TGTGCCAGCAGCTATGGACTGGAGAAAATACTGTTTTTT. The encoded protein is CASSYGLEKILFF.

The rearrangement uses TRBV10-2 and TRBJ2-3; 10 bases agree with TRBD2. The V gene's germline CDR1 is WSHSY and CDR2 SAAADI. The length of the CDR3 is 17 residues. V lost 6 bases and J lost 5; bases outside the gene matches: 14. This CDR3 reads CASRSRGGLAKKDTQYF. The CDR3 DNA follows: TGCGCCAGCAGGAGCCGGGGGGGACTAGCGAAAAAAGATACGCAGTATTTT.

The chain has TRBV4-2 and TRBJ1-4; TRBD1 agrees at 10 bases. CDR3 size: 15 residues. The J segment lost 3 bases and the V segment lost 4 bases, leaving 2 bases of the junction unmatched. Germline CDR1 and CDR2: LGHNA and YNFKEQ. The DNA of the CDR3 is TGTGCCAGCAGCCCAGGACAGGGGGCTAATGAAAAACTGTTTTTT. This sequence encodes CASSPGQGANEKLFF.

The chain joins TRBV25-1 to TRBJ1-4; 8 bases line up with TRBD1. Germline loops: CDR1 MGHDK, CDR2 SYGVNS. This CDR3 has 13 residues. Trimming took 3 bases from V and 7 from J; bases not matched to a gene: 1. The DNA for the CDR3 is TGTGCCAGCAGTGACAGGGGGCGTGAAAAACTGTTTTTT. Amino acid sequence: CASSDRGREKLFF.

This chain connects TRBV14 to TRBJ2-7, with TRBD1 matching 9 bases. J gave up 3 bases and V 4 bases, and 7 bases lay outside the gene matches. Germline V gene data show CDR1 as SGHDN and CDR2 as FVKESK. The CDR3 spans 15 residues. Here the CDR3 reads CASSRQDRGGYEQYF. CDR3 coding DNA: TGTGCCAGCAGCCGTCAGGACAGGGGTGGCTACGAGCAGTACTTC. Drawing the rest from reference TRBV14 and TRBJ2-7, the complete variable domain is EAGVTQFPSHSVIEKGQTVTLRCDPISGHDNLYWYRRVMGKEIKFLLHFVKESKQDESGMPNNRFLAERTGGTYSTLKVQPAELEDSGVYFCASSRQDRGGYEQYFGPGTRLTVT.

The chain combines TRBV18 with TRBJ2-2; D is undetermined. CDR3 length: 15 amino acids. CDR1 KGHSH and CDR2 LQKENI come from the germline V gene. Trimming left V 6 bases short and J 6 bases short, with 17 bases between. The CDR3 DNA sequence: TGTGCCAGCTCCGCACAAGTCCTGATGGCCGGGGAGCTGTTTTTT. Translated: CASSAQVLMAGELFF.

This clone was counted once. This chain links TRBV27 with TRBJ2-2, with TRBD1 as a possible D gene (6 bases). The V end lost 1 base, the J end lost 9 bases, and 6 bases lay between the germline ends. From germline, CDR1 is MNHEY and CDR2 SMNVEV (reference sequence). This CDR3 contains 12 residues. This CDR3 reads CASSLWGRELFF. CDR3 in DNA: TGTGCCAGCAGTTTATGGGGGCGGGAGCTGTTTTTT.

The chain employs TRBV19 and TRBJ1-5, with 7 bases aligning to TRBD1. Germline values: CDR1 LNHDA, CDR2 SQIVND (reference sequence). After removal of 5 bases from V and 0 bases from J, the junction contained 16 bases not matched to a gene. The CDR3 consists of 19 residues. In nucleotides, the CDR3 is TGTGCCAGTAGTGCAAAGATTGCCGGGACAGTTTATAGCAATCAGCCCCAGCATTTT. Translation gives CASSAKIAGTVYSNQPQHF.

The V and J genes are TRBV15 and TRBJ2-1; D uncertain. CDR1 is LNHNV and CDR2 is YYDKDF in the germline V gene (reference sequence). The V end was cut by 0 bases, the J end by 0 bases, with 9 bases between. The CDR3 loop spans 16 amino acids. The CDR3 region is CATSRDDRYSYNEQFF. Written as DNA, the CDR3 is TGTGCCACCAGCAGAGATGATCGTTACTCCTACAATGAGCAGTTCTTC. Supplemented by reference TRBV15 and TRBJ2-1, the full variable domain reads DAMVIQNPRYQVTQFGKPVTLSCSQTLNHNVMYWYQQKSSQAPKLLFHYYDKDFNNEADTPDNFQSRRPNTSFCFLDIRSPGLGDTAMYLCATSRDDRYSYNEQFFGPGTRLTVL.

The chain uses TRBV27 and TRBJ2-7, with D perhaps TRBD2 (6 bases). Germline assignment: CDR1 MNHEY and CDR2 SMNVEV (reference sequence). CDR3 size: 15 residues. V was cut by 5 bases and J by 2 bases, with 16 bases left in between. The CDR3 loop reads CASSKIRDLTYEQYF. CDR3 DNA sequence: TGTGCCAGCAGTAAAATAAGGGACTTAACCTACGAGCAGTACTTC.

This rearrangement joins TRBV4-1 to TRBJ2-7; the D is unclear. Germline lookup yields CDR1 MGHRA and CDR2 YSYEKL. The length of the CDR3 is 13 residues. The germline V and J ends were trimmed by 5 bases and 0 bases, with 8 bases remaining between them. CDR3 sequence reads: CASSGTDSYEQYF. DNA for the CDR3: TGCGCCAGCAGCGGAACAGACTCCTACGAGCAGTACTTC.

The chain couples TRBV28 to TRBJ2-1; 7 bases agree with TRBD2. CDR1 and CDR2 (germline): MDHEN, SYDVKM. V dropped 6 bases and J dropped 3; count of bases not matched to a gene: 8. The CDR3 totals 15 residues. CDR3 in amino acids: CASSPYREVYNEQFF. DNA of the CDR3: TGTGCCAGCAGCCCTTATCGGGAGGTCTACAATGAGCAGTTCTTC.

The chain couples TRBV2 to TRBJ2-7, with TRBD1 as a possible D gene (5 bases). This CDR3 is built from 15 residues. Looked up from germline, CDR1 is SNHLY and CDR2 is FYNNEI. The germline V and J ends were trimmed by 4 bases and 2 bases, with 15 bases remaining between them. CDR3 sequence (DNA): TGTGCCAGCAGTGTTGGTCAGGGATCAACCTACGAGCAGTACTTC. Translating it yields CASSVGQGSTYEQYF.

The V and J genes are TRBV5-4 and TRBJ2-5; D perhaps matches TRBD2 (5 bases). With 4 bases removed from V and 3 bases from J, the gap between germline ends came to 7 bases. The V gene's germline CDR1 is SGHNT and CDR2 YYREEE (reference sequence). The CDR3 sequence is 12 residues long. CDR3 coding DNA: TGTGCCAGCAGCGTGGGAGAAGAGACCCAGTACTTC. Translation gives CASSVGEETQYF.

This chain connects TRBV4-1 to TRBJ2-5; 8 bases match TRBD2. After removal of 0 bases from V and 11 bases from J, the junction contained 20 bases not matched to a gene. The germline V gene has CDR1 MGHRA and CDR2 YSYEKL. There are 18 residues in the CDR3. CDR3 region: CASSQDPLLPAGEREQYF. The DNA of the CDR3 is TGCGCCAGCAGCCAAGATCCCCTTCTCCCAGCGGGAGAACGAGAGCAGTACTTC.

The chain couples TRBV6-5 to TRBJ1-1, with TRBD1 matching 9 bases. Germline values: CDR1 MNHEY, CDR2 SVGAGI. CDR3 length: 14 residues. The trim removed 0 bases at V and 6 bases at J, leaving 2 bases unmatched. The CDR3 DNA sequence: TGTGCCAGCAGTTACTCGGGACAGGGATCTGAAGCTTTCTTT. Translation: CASSYSGQGSEAFF.

CDR3 in DNA: TGTGCCAGCAGCTTCAGAGGCGGACGCACAGATACGCAGTATTTT. Translated, it gives CASSFRGGRTDTQYF. The chain couples TRBV7-6 to TRBJ2-3; D unclear. V gave up 3 bases and J gave up 1 base, with 11 bases separating them. Germline lookup yields CDR1 SGHVS and CDR2 FNYEAQ. The CDR3 has 15 residues.

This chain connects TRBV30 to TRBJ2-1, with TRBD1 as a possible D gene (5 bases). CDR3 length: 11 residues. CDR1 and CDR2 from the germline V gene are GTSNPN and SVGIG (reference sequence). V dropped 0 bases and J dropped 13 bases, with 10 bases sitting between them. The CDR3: CAWSVAGPQFF. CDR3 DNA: TGTGCCTGGAGTGTGGCAGGGCCACAGTTCTTC.

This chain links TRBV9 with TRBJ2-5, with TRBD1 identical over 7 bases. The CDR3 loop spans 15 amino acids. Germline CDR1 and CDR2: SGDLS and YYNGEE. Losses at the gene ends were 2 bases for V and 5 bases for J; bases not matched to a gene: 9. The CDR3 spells CASSVGTALGETQYF. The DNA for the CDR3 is TGTGCCAGCAGCGTCGGGACAGCTTTAGGCGAGACCCAGTACTTC.

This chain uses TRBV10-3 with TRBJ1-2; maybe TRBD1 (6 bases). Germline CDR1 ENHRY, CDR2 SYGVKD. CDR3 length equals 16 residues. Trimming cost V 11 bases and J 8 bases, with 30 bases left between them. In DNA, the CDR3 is TGTGCCTCATCAGGGCGGGGGCATTGGTATCCGGCGGGCTACACCTTC. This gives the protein CASSGRGHWYPAGYTF.

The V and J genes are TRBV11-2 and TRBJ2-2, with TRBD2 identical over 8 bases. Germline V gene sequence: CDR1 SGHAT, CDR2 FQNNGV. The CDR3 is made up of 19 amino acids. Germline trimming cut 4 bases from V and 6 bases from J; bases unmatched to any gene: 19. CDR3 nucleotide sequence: TGTGCCAGCAGCTCAAGCCTAACGGGGGGGGGACCCCTTCCCGGGGAGCTGTTTTTT. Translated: CASSSSLTGGGPLPGELFF.

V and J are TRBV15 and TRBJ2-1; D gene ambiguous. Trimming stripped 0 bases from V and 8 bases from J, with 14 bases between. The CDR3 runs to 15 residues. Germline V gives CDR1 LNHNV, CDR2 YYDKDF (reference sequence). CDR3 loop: CATSRDSSPGDEQFF. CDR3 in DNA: TGTGCCACCAGCAGAGATTCCTCCCCCGGCGATGAGCAGTTCTTC.